This TCR beta chain was documented in a study of cytomegalovirus exposure and HLA in healthy donors. With 60 Vbeta and 13 Jbeta primers, the PCR was carried out. TCRdb keeps only in-frame clones here, not all; method: immunoSEQ multiplex PCR. Here the sample spans approximately 88,000 clones, more than 70% being singletons. V lost 7 bases to trimming and J lost 3 bases; unmatched junction nucleotides: 10. The CDR3 sequence is 15 residues long. Germline CDR1 LNHNV, CDR2 YYDKDF (reference sequence). For this clone: Its cognate antigen is unknown.

Study-wide points: In a later analysis, parvovirus B19, influenza, CMV and Epstein-Barr virus appeared linked to several top co-occurrence clusters. For most TCR beta V segments, an earlier analysis put the productive rate at about 87% or about 30% of the time. Later analysis found that TCR beta chains associated with HLA were more clonally expanded than other, equally common chains. Cytomegalovirus-associated TCR beta chains were listed, numbering some 180.

The chain uses TRBV15 and TRBJ2-7; 9 nucleotides align to TRBD2. The clonotype was recovered from a man between 18 and 35 years old in good health and CMV-seronegative. Sequenced input: PBMCs. CDR3 sequence (DNA): TGTGCCACCACCCAGGGGCGGGGGGGCCTCTACGAGCAGTACTTC. Translating gives CATTQGRGGLYEQYF.